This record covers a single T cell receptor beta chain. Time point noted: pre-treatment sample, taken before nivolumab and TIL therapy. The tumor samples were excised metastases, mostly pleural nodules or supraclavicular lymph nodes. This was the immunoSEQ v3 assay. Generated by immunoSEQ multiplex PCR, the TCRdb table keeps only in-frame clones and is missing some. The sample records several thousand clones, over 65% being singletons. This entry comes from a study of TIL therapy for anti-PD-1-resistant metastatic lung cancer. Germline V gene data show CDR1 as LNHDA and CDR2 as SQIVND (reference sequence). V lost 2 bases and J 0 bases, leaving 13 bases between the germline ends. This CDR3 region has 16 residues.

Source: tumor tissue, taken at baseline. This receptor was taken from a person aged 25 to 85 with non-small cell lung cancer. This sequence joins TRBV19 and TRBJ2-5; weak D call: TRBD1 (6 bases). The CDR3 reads CASSIRGRDNQETQYF. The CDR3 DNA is TGTGCCAGTAGTATACGGGGCCGGGACAACCAAGAGACCCAGTACTTC.